This T cell receptor beta chain was identified during a study of beta chain features in type 1 diabetes. Points from the study as a whole: HLA effects on TCRB rearrangement stayed unresolved here. Across all four CD4+ subsets, people with type 1 diabetes showed modestly shorter TCRB CDR3s.

Every bit of the isolated RNA underwent reverse transcription, so sequencing read expressed TCRB transcripts. Generated by immunoSEQ multiplex PCR, the TCRdb table keeps only in-frame clones and is missing some. The table includes around 160,000 clones, almost 65% detected once. Donors underwent one heparinised blood draw, around 120 mL on average. Worth noting for this clone: Its antigen is not known.

This receptor was identified in a man under 40 with type 1 diabetes. Sequencing input: naive CD4+ T cells from blood.

The CDR3 loop is CTSSQVGLAATQYF. The DNA for the CDR3 is TGCACCAGCAGCCAAGTGGGGCTGGCAGCTACGCAGTATTTT. The genes are TRBV1 and TRBJ2-3; the tabulated D call, TRBD1, remains unverified against the DNA. TRBV1 is assigned pseudogene status. This CDR3 is 14 amino acids long.